The following is a TCR beta chain sequence with its context. What it binds is unknown. The sample is drawn from a study of cytomegalovirus exposure and HLA in healthy donors. From germline, CDR1 is MNHEY and CDR2 SMNVEV (reference sequence). This CDR3 has 13 amino acids. The ends were cut back, 3 bases at V and 7 bases at J, with 10 bases in the middle. The study, taken as a whole, reports: The dataset shows that most TCR sequences were rare, while some public TCRs occurred in many donors. Cytomegalovirus-associated status was assigned to some 180 TCR beta chains. In a later analysis, V- and J-gene trimming of beta chains associated with a DCLRE1C missense variant, replicated independently. There were several of the most significant clusters that appeared linked to common viral pathogens in a later analysis.

The PCR had 60 Vbeta and 13 Jbeta primers. Clones were sequenced by immunoSEQ multiplex PCR, and TCRdb holds only the in-frame ones, with some missing. The sample carries 80,000 or so clones, around 78% recorded once. This sequence joins TRBV27 and TRBJ1-5; no definite D call. Sequencing was done on a sample of PBMCs. This sequence was found in a man aged 40-55 years in good health and CMV-seronegative. The DNA for the CDR3 is TGTGCCAGCAGTTTCATCCCCGGGCAGCCCCAGCATTTT. It yields the protein CASSFIPGQPQHF.